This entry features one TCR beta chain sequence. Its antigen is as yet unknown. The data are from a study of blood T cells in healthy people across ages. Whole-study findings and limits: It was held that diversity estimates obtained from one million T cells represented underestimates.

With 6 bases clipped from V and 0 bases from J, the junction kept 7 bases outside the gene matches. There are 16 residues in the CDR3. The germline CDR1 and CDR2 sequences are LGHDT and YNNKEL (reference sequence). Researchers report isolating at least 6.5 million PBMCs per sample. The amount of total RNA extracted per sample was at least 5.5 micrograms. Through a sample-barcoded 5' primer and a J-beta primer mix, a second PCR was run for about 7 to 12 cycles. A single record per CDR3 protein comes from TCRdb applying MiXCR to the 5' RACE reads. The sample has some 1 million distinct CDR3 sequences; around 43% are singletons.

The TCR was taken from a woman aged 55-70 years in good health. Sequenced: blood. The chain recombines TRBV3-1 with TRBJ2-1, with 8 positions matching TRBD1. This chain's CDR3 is CASRDTGGSSYNEQFF. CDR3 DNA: TGTGCCAGCAGAGACACAGGGGGGAGCTCCTACAATGAGCAGTTCTTC.